Listed here are 18 T cell receptor beta chains from one sample, sequenced in a study of T cell responses to AZD1222 COVID-19 vaccine. The data were produced by immunoSEQ multiplex PCR, yet TCRdb's version contains in-frame clones alone and is incomplete. The sample has around 160,000 clones, about 92% seen once. Sample: peripheral blood, taken on day 0 of AZD1222 vaccination. These receptors were obtained from an adult in good health.

V gene TRBV12-5 combines with J gene TRBJ1-1; D is perhaps TRBD1 (5 bases). V was shortened by 4 bases and J by 1 base, with 10 bases between the two germline ends. The CDR3 has 14 residues. Germline V gene data show CDR1 as LGHNT and CDR2 as FRNRAP. In nucleotides, the CDR3 is TGTGCTAGTGGTTCCCCCAGGGAGAACACTGAAGCTTTCTTT. It specifies CASGSPRENTEAFF.

The rearrangement links TRBV11-2 to TRBJ2-3; TRBD2 agrees at 7 bases. The CDR3 loop spans 16 amino acids. Germline CDR1 reads SGHAT; CDR2 reads FQNNGV. The ends lost 6 bases at V and 1 base at J; junction bases unmatched: 10. The CDR3 protein is CASRWRAGVGTDTQYF. The CDR3 DNA follows: TGTGCCAGCAGATGGAGGGCGGGAGTCGGCACAGATACGCAGTATTTT.

The rearrangement uses TRBV7-2 and TRBJ1-1, with unresolved D. The CDR3 runs to 15 residues. Per germline, CDR1 SGHTA and CDR2 FQGNSA. V dropped 2 bases and J dropped 6 bases, with 16 bases sitting between them. The CDR3 sequence: CASSLTLKSEAEAFF. CDR3 DNA: TGTGCCAGCAGCTTAACGTTGAAATCGGAGGCTGAAGCTTTCTTT.

The chain recombines TRBV6-5 with TRBJ2-6; D uncertain. V was cut by 3 bases and J by 4 bases, with 13 bases left in between. The germline gives CDR1 MNHEY, CDR2 SVGAGI. CDR3 length equals 16 residues. The chain's CDR3 is CASSYSGSQGANVLTF. The CDR3, as DNA: TGTGCCAGCAGTTATAGTGGATCCCAGGGGGCCAACGTCCTGACTTTC.

J is TRBJ2-5 and V is TRBV7-8, with D possibly TRBD1 on 5 matching bases. The CDR3 contains 16 residues. V was trimmed by 5 bases and J by 1 base, leaving 17 bases between them. Germline V lookup: CDR1 SGHVS, CDR2 FQNEAQ. The CDR3 loop is CASSPQGAETQETQYF. Here the CDR3 DNA reads TGTGCCAGCAGCCCCCAGGGCGCTGAGACCCAAGAGACCCAGTACTTC.

This chain joins TRBV10-1 and TRBJ1-5, with D possibly matching TRBD1 (6 bases). The length of the CDR3 is 12 residues. From germline, CDR1 is WNHNN and CDR2 SYGVQD (reference sequence). The V end was cut by 7 bases, the J end by 6 bases, with 10 bases between. The CDR3 DNA sequence: TGCGCCAGCACCTCCAGGGGTCAGCCCCAGCATTTT. This gives the protein CASTSRGQPQHF.

This chain joins TRBV7-8 and TRBJ2-3; 8 bases are a match to TRBD1. V gave up 4 bases and J gave up 4 bases; unmatched junction bases: 16. There are 18 residues in the CDR3. Germline V gene data show CDR1 as SGHVS and CDR2 as FQNEAQ. CDR3 sequence: CASSSGQGWPGEADTQYF. Here the CDR3 DNA reads TGTGCCAGCAGCTCAGGACAGGGATGGCCCGGGGAGGCAGATACGCAGTATTTT.

This chain joins TRBV2 and TRBJ1-2; the match to TRBD1 covers 8 bases. Germline V CDR1 and CDR2: SNHLY, FYNNEI. The CDR3 sequence is 12 residues long. J was trimmed by 8 bases and V by 7 bases; bases with no gene match: 6. The CDR3 loop is CASTGQGGGYTF. CDR3 coding DNA: TGTGCCAGCACCGGACAGGGTGGGGGCTACACCTTC.

The chain has TRBV2 and TRBJ1-1; D is uncertain. The CDR3 consists of 15 residues. Germline values: CDR1 SNHLY, CDR2 FYNNEI. V was clipped by 5 bases and J by 2 bases, with 15 bases between them. CDR3 loop: CASSLWVGRNTEAFF. The CDR3 coding sequence is TGTGCCAGCAGTCTTTGGGTCGGACGAAACACTGAAGCTTTCTTT.

This chain joins TRBV19 and TRBJ1-5; D gene uncertain. V lost 2 bases to trimming and J lost 3 bases, with 11 bases between them. This CDR3 comprises 15 residues. CDR1 is LNHDA, CDR2 SQIVND, per germline (reference sequence). CDR3 sequence reads: CASSISGSNNQPQHF. CDR3 DNA: TGTGCCAGTAGTATATCTGGCAGCAACAATCAGCCCCAGCATTTT.

The V and J genes are TRBV7-9 and TRBJ1-2; perhaps TRBD1 as D (6 bases). Between the trimmed V and J ends, which lost 2 bases and 4 bases, there was a span of 8 bases. CDR1 and CDR2 from the germline V gene are SEHNR and FQNEAQ (reference sequence). The CDR3 extends over 13 amino acids. The CDR3 reads CASSLTDSYGYTF. DNA for the CDR3: TGTGCCAGCAGCTTAACGGACAGCTATGGCTACACCTTC.

The chain links TRBV5-1 to TRBJ1-1, with D possibly matching TRBD1 (6 bases). Germline V CDR1 and CDR2: SGHRS, YFSETQ. V dropped 3 bases and J dropped 0 bases, with 12 bases sitting between them. The CDR3 is made up of 15 amino acids. Written as DNA, the CDR3 is TGCGCCAGCAGCTCGGACAGTCCCATGAACACTGAAGCTTTCTTT. Its protein is CASSSDSPMNTEAFF.

The chain carries TRBV20-1 and TRBJ1-5, with a tentative D call TRBD1 (5 bases). The CDR3 is made up of 11 amino acids. Trimming removed 5 bases from V and 11 bases from J, with 13 bases in between. Germline loops: CDR1 DFQATT, CDR2 SNEGSKA (reference sequence). The CDR3 sequence: CSAPLGGAQHF. CDR3 in DNA: TGCAGTGCTCCTCTCGGGGGGGCCCAGCATTTT.

V usage is TRBV6-5 and J usage is TRBJ1-5; D is undetermined. Germline values: CDR1 MNHEY, CDR2 SVGAGI. Between the trimmed V and J ends, which lost 2 bases and 1 base, there was a span of 6 bases. This CDR3 contains 14 residues. CDR3 DNA sequence: TGTGCCAGCAGTTACAGACGGAGCAATCAGCCCCAGCATTTT. This codes for CASSYRRSNQPQHF.

The gene calls are TRBV10-3 and TRBJ1-6; TRBD1 matches 7 bases. Trimming took 7 bases from V and 5 from J; bases not matched to a gene: 11. The CDR3 contains 16 residues. The germline V gene encodes CDR1 ENHRY and CDR2 SYGVKD. CDR3: CAINQGGNGNNSPLHF. CDR3 DNA: TGTGCCATCAACCAGGGGGGGAATGGGAATAATTCACCCCTCCACTTT.

The chain carries TRBV10-3 and TRBJ1-1, with 9 bases that match TRBD1. Germline trimming cut 2 bases from V and 12 bases from J; bases unmatched to any gene: 7. CDR1 is ENHRY and CDR2 is SYGVKD in the germline V gene. The CDR3 totals 13 residues. The CDR3 DNA reads as TGTGCCATCAGTGAGACGGGGGGGACAGGGTCTTTCTTT. It is translated as CAISETGGTGSFF.

J is TRBJ2-3 and V is TRBV4-1, with D unclear. Per the germline V gene, CDR1 is MGHRA and CDR2 is YSYEKL. V was trimmed by 0 bases and J by 2 bases, leaving 6 bases between them. This CDR3 comprises 14 residues. The CDR3 DNA reads as TGCGCCAGCAGCCAAGATCGATCCACAGATACGCAGTATTTT. It specifies CASSQDRSTDTQYF.

The J gene is TRBJ2-7, the V gene TRBV11-2; 7 nucleotides line up with TRBD1. V was pared by 0 bases and J by 6 bases, with 8 bases of the junction left unmatched. This CDR3 region has 15 residues. Germline-derived CDR1 and CDR2 are SGHAT and FQNNGV. Written as DNA, the CDR3 is TGTGCCAGCAGCTTAGAGACAGGGTATATTCTCGAGCAGTACTTC. Encoded protein: CASSLETGYILEQYF.